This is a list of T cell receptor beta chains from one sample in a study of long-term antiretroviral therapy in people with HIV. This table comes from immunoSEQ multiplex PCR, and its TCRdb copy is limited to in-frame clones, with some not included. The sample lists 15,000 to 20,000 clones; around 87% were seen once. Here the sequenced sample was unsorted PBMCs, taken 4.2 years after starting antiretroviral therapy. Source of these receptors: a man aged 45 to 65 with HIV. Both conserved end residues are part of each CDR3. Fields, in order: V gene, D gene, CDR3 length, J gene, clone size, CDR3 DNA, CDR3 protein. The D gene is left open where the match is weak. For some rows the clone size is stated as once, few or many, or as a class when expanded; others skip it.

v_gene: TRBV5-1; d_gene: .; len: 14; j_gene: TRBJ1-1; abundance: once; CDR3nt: TGCGCCAGCAGCTTGGAAGGAGGGAACACTGAAGCTTTCTTT; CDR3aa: CASSLEGGNTEAFF
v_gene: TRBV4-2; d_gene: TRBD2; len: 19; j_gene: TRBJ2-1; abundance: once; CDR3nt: TGTGCCAGCAGCCAAGTGCCCTTTTCCGGACTAGCGGGGGCACATGAGCAGTTCTTC; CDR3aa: CASSQVPFSGLAGAHEQFF
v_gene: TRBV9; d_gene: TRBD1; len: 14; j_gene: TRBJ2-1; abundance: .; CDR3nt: TGTGCCAGCAGCGTCGGACAGGGGGCCGATGAGCAGTTCTTC; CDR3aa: CASSVGQGADEQFF
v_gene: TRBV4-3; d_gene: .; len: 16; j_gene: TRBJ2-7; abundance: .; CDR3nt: TGCGCCAGCAGCCAAGATCGTGGAGAAAACATCTACGAGCAGTACTTC; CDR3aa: CASSQDRGENIYEQYF
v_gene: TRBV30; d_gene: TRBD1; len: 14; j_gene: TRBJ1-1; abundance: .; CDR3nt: TGTGCCTGGAGTCGCACAGGGGATAACACTGAAGCTTTCTTT; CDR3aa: CAWSRTGDNTEAFF
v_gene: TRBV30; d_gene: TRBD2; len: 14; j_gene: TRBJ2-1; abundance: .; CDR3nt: TGTGCCTGGACTAGCGGGGGGGCCCACAATGAGCAGTTCTTC; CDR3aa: CAWTSGGAHNEQFF
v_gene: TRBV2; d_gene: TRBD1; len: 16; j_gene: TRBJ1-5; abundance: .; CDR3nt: TGTGCCAGCAGTGTTCAACAGGGGAGTCCCAATCAGCCCCAGCATTTT; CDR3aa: CASSVQQGSPNQPQHF
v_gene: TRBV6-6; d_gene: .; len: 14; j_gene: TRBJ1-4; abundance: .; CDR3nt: TGTGCCAGCAGTTACTCGGCACTTCTCGAAAAACTGTTTTTT; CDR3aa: CASSYSALLEKLFF
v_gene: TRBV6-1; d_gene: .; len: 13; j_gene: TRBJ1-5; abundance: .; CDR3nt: TGTGCCAGCAGTGACACGGGGTTTCAGCCCCAGCATTTT; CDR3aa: CASSDTGFQPQHF
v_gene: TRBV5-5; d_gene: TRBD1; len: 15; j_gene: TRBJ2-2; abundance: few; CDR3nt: TGTGCCAGCAGCTTCCGGGACAGGGAGTCCGGGGAGCTGTTTTTT; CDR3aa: CASSFRDRESGELFF
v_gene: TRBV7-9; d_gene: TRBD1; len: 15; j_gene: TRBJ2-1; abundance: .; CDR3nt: TGTGCCAGCAGCTTAGCGGACAGGGGGTTTCTAGAGCAGTTCTTC; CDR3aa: CASSLADRGFLEQFF
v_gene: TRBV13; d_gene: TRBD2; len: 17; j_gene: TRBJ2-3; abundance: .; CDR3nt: TGTGCCAGCAGCTTAGGGGATAGCGGGGGGGCAGAAGATACGCAGTATTTT; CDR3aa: CASSLGDSGGAEDTQYF
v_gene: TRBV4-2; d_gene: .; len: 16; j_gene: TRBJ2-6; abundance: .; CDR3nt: TGTGCCAGCAGCCAAGATCGCGGGTCTGGGGCCAACGTCCTGACTTTC; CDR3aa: CASSQDRGSGANVLTF
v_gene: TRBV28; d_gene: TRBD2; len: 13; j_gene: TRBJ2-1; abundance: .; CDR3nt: TGTGCCAGTGGACTAGCGGGGTACAATGAGCAGTTCTTC; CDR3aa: CASGLAGYNEQFF
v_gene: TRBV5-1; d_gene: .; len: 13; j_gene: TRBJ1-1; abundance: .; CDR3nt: TGCGCCAGCAGCTTGGATTTGAACACTGAAGCTTTCTTT; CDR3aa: CASSLDLNTEAFF
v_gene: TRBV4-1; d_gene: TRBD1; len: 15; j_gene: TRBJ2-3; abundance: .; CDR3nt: TGCGCCAGCAGCTTTCGACAGGGGGCCAGAGATACGCAGTATTTT; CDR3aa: CASSFRQGARDTQYF